This entry lists 28 T cell receptor beta chains sequenced from one sample in a study of cytomegalovirus exposure and HLA in healthy donors. Researchers ran the PCR with 60 Vbeta and 13 Jbeta primers. TCRdb's table, derived via immunoSEQ multiplex PCR, lists solely in-frame clones and lacks some. The sample includes some 150,000 clones, about 82% of them seen just once. The specimen was PBMCs. All receptors derive from a woman aged 18-29 years in good health and CMV-seronegative.

The rearrangement links TRBV25-1 to TRBJ2-5; D might be TRBD1 (5 bases). Trimming stripped 3 bases from V and 5 bases from J, with 13 bases between. CDR1 is MGHDK and CDR2 is SYGVNS in the germline V gene. CDR3 length: 14 amino acids. CDR3 nucleotide sequence: TGTGCCAGCAGTGAGTATGGGGCCTCGGAGACCCAGTACTTC. This translates into CASSEYGASETQYF. Variable domain in full (rest from reference TRBV25-1 and TRBJ2-5): EADIYQTPRYLVIGTGKKITLECSQTMGHDKMYWYQQDPGMELHLIHYSYGVNSTEKGDLSSESTVSRIRTEHFPLTLESARPSHTSQYLCASSEYGASETQYFGPGTRLLVL.

The J gene is TRBJ1-2, the V gene TRBV5-1; 8 positions match TRBD1. CDR1 and CDR2 from the germline V gene are SGHRS and YFSETQ. There are 13 residues in the CDR3. The junction had 6 bases not matched to a gene; V was cut back by 4 bases and J by 7 bases. In DNA form, the CDR3 reads TGCGCCAGCAGCGCAGGGGGCATGGTTGGCTACACCTTC. Amino acids: CASSAGGMVGYTF.

This clone is a singleton in its sample. This rearrangement joins TRBV5-6 to TRBJ2-5; 7 nucleotides align to TRBD1. J was trimmed by 6 bases and V by 2 bases; bases with no gene match: 10. CDR3 length: 15 amino acids. From germline, CDR1 is SGHDT and CDR2 YYEEEE. The CDR3 DNA is TGTGCCAGCAGCTTTTACAGGGGTAATAGGAAGACCCAGTACTTC. It encodes CASSFYRGNRKTQYF.

The V call is TRBV5-4, the J call TRBJ1-2; D is possibly TRBD1 (5 bases). Deletions cut 4 bases from V and 2 bases from J, with 15 bases between. CDR3 length: 15 amino acids. Germline CDR1 is SGHNT and CDR2 is YYREEE (reference sequence). The CDR3 spells CASSAIGVKNYGYTF. The CDR3 nucleotides read TGTGCCAGCAGCGCCATAGGGGTGAAGAACTATGGCTACACCTTC.

V usage is TRBV19 and J usage is TRBJ1-3; weak D call: TRBD1 (5 bases). V lost 3 bases and J 0 bases, leaving 15 bases between the germline ends. The germline V gene has CDR1 LNHDA and CDR2 SQIVND (reference sequence). The CDR3 extends over 17 amino acids. CDR3 in DNA: TGTGCCAGTAGTATTAGGGGTGTAGGAGACTCTGGAAACACCATATATTTT. Encoded protein: CASSIRGVGDSGNTIYF.

The rearrangement links TRBV19 to TRBJ1-1, with 9 bases fitting TRBD1. CDR3 size: 16 residues. Trimming at V came to 6 bases and at J to 5 bases, leaving 13 bases not matched to a gene. CDR1 and CDR2 from the germline V gene are LNHDA and SQIVND (reference sequence). Here the CDR3 reads CASRLRQGDYGTEAFF. For the CDR3, the DNA is TGTGCCAGTAGGCTTAGACAGGGGGACTACGGGACTGAAGCTTTCTTT.

This sequence joins TRBV28 and TRBJ1-4, with D unclear. Trimming pared 5 bases from V and 12 bases from J, leaving 25 bases between. This CDR3 has 16 amino acids. Germline assignment: CDR1 MDHEN and CDR2 SYDVKM. The chain's CDR3 is CASSAKNRVAGIQLFF. The CDR3 nucleotides are TGTGCCAGCAGTGCTAAGAATCGAGTGGCGGGCATCCAACTGTTTTTT.

CDR3 region: CASRPPTGNYEQYF. CDR3 sequence (DNA): TGTGCCAGCAGGCCACCGACAGGAAACTACGAGCAGTACTTC. This chain connects TRBV6-5 to TRBJ2-7, with D perhaps TRBD1 (6 bases). V lost 6 bases to trimming and J lost 3 bases, with 15 bases between them. The germline gives CDR1 MNHEY, CDR2 SVGAGI. The CDR3 runs to 14 residues.

This clone was counted between two and nine times. The rearrangement links TRBV2 to TRBJ1-1; 8 bases line up with TRBD1. Germline V lookup: CDR1 SNHLY, CDR2 FYNNEI. Unmatched junction bases numbered 10, after V lost 10 bases and J lost 6 bases. The CDR3 is made up of 13 amino acids. CDR3 coding DNA: TGTGCCACCAACAACAGGGGACAGGCTGAAGCTTTCTTT. This codes for CATNNRGQAEAFF.

The chain combines TRBV5-1 with TRBJ1-2, with TRBD1 as a possible D gene (5 bases). Looked up from germline, CDR1 is SGHRS and CDR2 is YFSETQ. The CDR3 has 14 amino acids. Trimming left V 4 bases short and J 4 bases short, with 14 bases between. CDR3 amino acids: CASSRETGLYGYTF. The CDR3 DNA is TGCGCCAGCAGCCGGGAGACGGGGCTCTATGGCTACACCTTC.

The chain recombines TRBV7-9 with TRBJ1-2; the match to TRBD1 covers 8 bases. Per germline, CDR1 SEHNR and CDR2 FQNEAQ (reference sequence). With V trimmed by 5 bases and J by 2 bases, 7 bases remained unmatched. This CDR3 region has 15 residues. The CDR3 reads CASSEGQGLNYGYTF. In nucleotides, the CDR3 is TGTGCCAGCAGCGAAGGACAGGGATTGAACTATGGCTACACCTTC.

V gene TRBV25-1 combines with J gene TRBJ2-5; D might be TRBD2 (5 bases). The CDR3 consists of 16 residues. The V and J ends lost 3 bases and 1 base respectively, with 15 bases between them. Germline values: CDR1 MGHDK, CDR2 SYGVNS. CDR3 coding DNA: TGTGCCAGCAGTGACGCTTTCGGGGAAGTCCAAGAGACCCAGTACTTC. This sequence encodes CASSDAFGEVQETQYF.

This chain links TRBV5-1 with TRBJ2-1; TRBD2 matches 11 bases. After removal of 4 bases from V and 6 bases from J, the junction contained 15 bases not matched to a gene. Germline assignment: CDR1 SGHRS and CDR2 YFSETQ. The CDR3 consists of 18 residues. CDR3 sequence: CASSHGLAGALGLNEQFF. CDR3 bases: TGCGCCAGCAGCCATGGACTAGCGGGTGCTCTGGGGCTCAATGAGCAGTTCTTC.

The V and J genes are TRBV27 and TRBJ2-7; 13 bases map to TRBD2. V lost 6 bases, J lost 6 bases, and 11 bases stayed unmatched. Looked up from germline, CDR1 is MNHEY and CDR2 is SMNVEV (reference sequence). The CDR3 length is 16 residues. The CDR3 DNA is TGTGCCAGCAGGAACGAACTTGGACTAGCGGGAGTCGAGCAGTACTTC. Amino acid sequence: CASRNELGLAGVEQYF.

The J gene is TRBJ1-1, the V gene TRBV7-9; 7 bases match TRBD1. Germline values: CDR1 SEHNR, CDR2 FQNEAQ (reference sequence). After removal of 1 base from V and 1 base from J, the junction contained 12 bases not matched to a gene. The CDR3 runs to 18 residues. The CDR3 protein is CASSLVRTGGRGNTEAFF. The DNA of the CDR3 is TGTGCCAGCAGCTTAGTGAGGACAGGAGGCCGGGGGAACACTGAAGCTTTCTTT.

The chain uses TRBV2 and TRBJ1-1, with D possibly TRBD1 on 6 matching bases. In germline, CDR1 is SNHLY, CDR2 FYNNEI. The germline V and J ends were trimmed by 4 bases and 2 bases, with 11 bases remaining between them. The CDR3 has 14 amino acids. CDR3 nucleotide sequence: TGTGCCAGCAGTGCAAGGACAGCTAACACTGAAGCTTTCTTT. Translation gives CASSARTANTEAFF.

This clone was detected a few times. The chain links TRBV5-1 to TRBJ2-1, with 9 bases aligning to TRBD2. CDR1 is SGHRS and CDR2 is YFSETQ in the germline V gene. CDR3 length: 16 amino acids. V trimming: 0 bases; J trimming: 8 bases; junction bases outside the gene matches: 9. The CDR3 DNA is TGCGCCAGCAGCTTGGCCGGGTCGCGGGAGGGCCATGAGCAGTTCTTC. Its translation is CASSLAGSREGHEQFF.

CDR3 in DNA: TGTGCCAGCAGTTTATATAGCCGGGGGGACACTGAAGCTTTCTTT. It encodes CASSLYSRGDTEAFF. V and J are TRBV28 and TRBJ1-1; the D gene is possibly TRBD1 (5 bases). Germline CDR1 MDHEN, CDR2 SYDVKM. V was shortened by 1 base and J by 3 bases, with 12 bases between the two germline ends. The CDR3 consists of 15 residues.

The chain employs TRBV4-3 and TRBJ2-7, with 13 bases lining up with TRBD2. J gave up 6 bases and V 4 bases, and 15 bases lay outside the gene matches. The CDR3 covers 18 residues. From germline, CDR1 is LGHNA and CDR2 YSLEER. CDR3 in DNA: TGCGCCAGCAGCCCTCTAACGGCGACTAGCGGGAGGTCTGGCGAGCAGTACTTC. Protein product: CASSPLTATSGRSGEQYF.

CDR3 DNA: TGTGCCAGCAGACCTAGCGGGAGGGCTTTCGTAGAGACCCAGTACTTC. Translating it yields CASRPSGRAFVETQYF. This chain links TRBV28 with TRBJ2-5; 12 bases are shared with TRBD2. V dropped 6 bases and J dropped 4; count of bases not matched to a gene: 9. This CDR3 has 16 amino acids. CDR1 MDHEN and CDR2 SYDVKM come from the germline V gene.

The chain carries TRBV15 and TRBJ2-7, with TRBD2 identical over 11 bases. The germline gives CDR1 LNHNV, CDR2 YYDKDF (reference sequence). Losses at the gene ends were 0 bases for V and 9 bases for J; bases not matched to a gene: 13. The CDR3 extends over 17 amino acids. The CDR3 bases are TGTGCCACCAGCAGAGACCGCCTACTAGCGGGAGAAGCGGCGCAGTACTTC. Residues: CATSRDRLLAGEAAQYF.

The chain joins TRBV7-2 to TRBJ1-1; TRBD1 is a possible D gene (6 bases). The CDR3 has 14 amino acids. Germline CDR1 reads SGHTA; CDR2 reads FQGNSA. V lost 4 bases and J lost 6, with 15 bases in between. DNA for the CDR3: TGTGCCAGCAGCTCTCTGGACAGATCATCTGAAGCTTTCTTT. Its protein product is CASSSLDRSSEAFF.

The rearrangement uses TRBV29-1 and TRBJ1-1, with D possibly being TRBD1 (6 bases). Trimming stripped 3 bases from V and 10 bases from J, with 15 bases between. The CDR3 loop spans 12 amino acids. Germline CDR1 SQVTM, CDR2 ANQGSEA. The CDR3 spells CSVDSSGRGAFF. The CDR3 region has the DNA TGCAGCGTTGATTCTTCTGGCAGGGGAGCTTTCTTT.

As regards this clone: Other DNA variants within this sample encode the same CDR3. The chain joins TRBV6-5 to TRBJ1-1, with D perhaps TRBD1 (5 bases). V shed 2 bases and J shed 1 base, with 8 bases lying between them. The germline gives CDR1 MNHEY, CDR2 SVGAGI. There are 14 residues in the CDR3. Written as DNA, the CDR3 is TGTGCCAGCAGTTACGGACACGCGAACACTGAAGCTTTCTTT. It encodes CASSYGHANTEAFF.

This clone was detected only once. The CDR3 DNA follows: TGCGCCAGCAGCATGGGACTAGGAGATACGCAGTATTTT. This sequence encodes CASSMGLGDTQYF. The chain joins TRBV5-1 to TRBJ2-3; 8 positions agree with TRBD2. The germline V gene has CDR1 SGHRS and CDR2 YFSETQ. This CDR3 has 13 residues. The V and J ends lost 4 bases and 5 bases, in that order; junction bases with no gene match: 3.

This clone was seen a few times. The chain combines TRBV2 with TRBJ2-7, with 14 bases that match TRBD2. The CDR3 contains 15 residues. V shed 4 bases, J shed 7 bases, and the junction held 6 bases outside the gene matches. Germline V gene lookup returns CDR1 SNHLY and CDR2 FYNNEI. CDR3 in amino acids: CASSVRLAGGLEQYF. CDR3 bases: TGTGCCAGCAGTGTTCGACTAGCGGGGGGGTTAGAGCAGTACTTC.

In its sample, this clone was seen once. This sequence joins TRBV19 and TRBJ1-3; D is unresolved. V gave up 4 bases and J gave up 2 bases, with 15 bases separating them. This CDR3 is 16 amino acids long. Germline CDR1 LNHDA, CDR2 SQIVND (reference sequence). CDR3 sequence reads: CASSTLARQTGNTIYF. The CDR3 DNA follows: TGTGCCAGTAGTACTCTCGCCCGACAAACTGGAAACACCATATATTTT.

This clone was detected a few times. The gene calls are TRBV7-9 and TRBJ2-7, with 8 bases aligning to TRBD2. V lost 5 bases and J lost 3; bases outside the gene matches: 21. The CDR3 has 19 amino acids. The germline CDR1 and CDR2 sequences are SEHNR and FQNEAQ (reference sequence). Here the CDR3 reads CASSGGGVGRAGPNYEQYF. CDR3 nucleotide sequence: TGTGCCAGCAGCGGGGGGGGAGTCGGGAGGGCCGGGCCAAACTACGAGCAGTACTTC.